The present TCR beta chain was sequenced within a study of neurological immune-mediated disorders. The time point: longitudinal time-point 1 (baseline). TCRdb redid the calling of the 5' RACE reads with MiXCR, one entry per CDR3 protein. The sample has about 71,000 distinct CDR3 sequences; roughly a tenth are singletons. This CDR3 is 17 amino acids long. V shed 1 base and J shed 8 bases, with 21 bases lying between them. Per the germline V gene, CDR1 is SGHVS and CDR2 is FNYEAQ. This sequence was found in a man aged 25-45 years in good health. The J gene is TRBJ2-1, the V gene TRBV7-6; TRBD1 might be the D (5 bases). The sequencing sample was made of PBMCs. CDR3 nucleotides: TGTGCCAGCAGCTTAGGAGGCGCAGGGAACCCCCTGGATGAGCAGTTCTTC. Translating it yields CASSLGGAGNPLDEQFF.